One T cell receptor beta chain is described in this entry. Its antigen is still unknown. A sample-barcoded 5' primer and a J-beta primer mix were used in a second PCR of about 7 to 12 cycles. One entry per CDR3 protein, called by TCRdb with MiXCR from the 5' RACE reads. The table records around 2 million distinct CDR3 sequences, about 39% of them present only once. The data are from a study of blood T cells in healthy people across ages. With 4 bases removed from V and 7 bases from J, the gap between germline ends came to 11 bases. CDR1 is LGHNA, CDR2 YNFKEQ, per germline. CDR3 length: 13 residues. Study-level points and caveats: In long-lived donors, naive CD4+ cell counts and diversity exceeded those of aged donors. Strong correlation was found linking TCR beta diversity to naive T cell percentage. Older age went with lower TCR beta diversity per million T cells, in a roughly linear way.

The receptor comes from a human donor in good health. The chain couples TRBV4-2 to TRBJ1-5; D gene uncertain. Material for sequencing was blood. The DNA of the CDR3 is TGTGCCAGCAGCCGGGAACAAGGACAGCCCCAGCATTTT. The encoded protein is CASSREQGQPQHF.